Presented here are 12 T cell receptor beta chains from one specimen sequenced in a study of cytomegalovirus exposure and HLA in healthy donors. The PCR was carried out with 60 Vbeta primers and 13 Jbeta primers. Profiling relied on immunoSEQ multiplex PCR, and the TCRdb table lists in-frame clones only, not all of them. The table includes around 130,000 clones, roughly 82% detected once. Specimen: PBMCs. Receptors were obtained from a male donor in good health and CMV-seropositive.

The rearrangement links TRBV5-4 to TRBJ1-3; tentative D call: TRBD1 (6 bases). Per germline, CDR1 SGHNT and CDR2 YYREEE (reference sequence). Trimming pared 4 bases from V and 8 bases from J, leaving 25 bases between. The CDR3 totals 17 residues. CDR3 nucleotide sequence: TGTGCCAGCAGCCCAACCCCAAACAGGGATTCAGGGTACACCATATATTTT. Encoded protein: CASSPTPNRDSGYTIYF.

The CDR3 here is CASSIQGPAYEQYF. In DNA form, the CDR3 reads TGTGCCAGCAGTATACAGGGGCCGGCATACGAGCAGTACTTC. V and J are TRBV28 and TRBJ2-7, with TRBD1 identical over 7 bases. Germline V gene sequence: CDR1 MDHEN, CDR2 SYDVKM. This CDR3 region has 14 residues. Trimming at V came to 5 bases and at J to 4 bases, leaving 8 bases not matched to a gene.

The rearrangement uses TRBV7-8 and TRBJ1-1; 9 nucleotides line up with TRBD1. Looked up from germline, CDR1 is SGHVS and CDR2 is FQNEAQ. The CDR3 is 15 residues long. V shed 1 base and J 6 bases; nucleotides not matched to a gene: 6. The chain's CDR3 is CASSLEGQGLPEAFF. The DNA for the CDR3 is TGTGCCAGCAGCTTAGAAGGACAGGGGCTCCCTGAAGCTTTCTTT. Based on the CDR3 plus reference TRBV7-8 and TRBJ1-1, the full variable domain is GAGVSQSPRYKVAKRGQDVALRCDPISGHVSLFWYQQALGQGPEFLTYFQNEAQLDKSGLPSDRFFAERPEGSVSTLKIQRTQQEDSAVYLCASSLEGQGLPEAFFGQGTRLTVV.

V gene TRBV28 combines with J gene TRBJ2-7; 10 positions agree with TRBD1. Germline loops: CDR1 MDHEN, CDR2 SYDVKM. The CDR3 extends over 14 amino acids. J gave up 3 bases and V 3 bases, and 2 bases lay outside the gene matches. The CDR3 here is CASSFGQGGYEQYF. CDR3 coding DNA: TGTGCCAGCAGTTTCGGACAGGGGGGCTACGAGCAGTACTTC. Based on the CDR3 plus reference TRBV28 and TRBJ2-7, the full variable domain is DVKVTQSSRYLVKRTGEKVFLECVQDMDHENMFWYRQDPGLGLRLIYFSYDVKMKEKGDIPEGYSVSREKKERFSLILESASTNQTSMYLCASSFGQGGYEQYFGPGTRLTVT.

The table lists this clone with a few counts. The CDR3 is CASTAGGLVNEKLFF. For the CDR3, the DNA is TGTGCCAGCACCGCAGGGGGTCTGGTCAATGAAAAACTGTTTTTT. The chain uses TRBV28 and TRBJ1-4; TRBD1 agrees at 7 bases. Germline trimming cut 7 bases from V and 5 bases from J; bases unmatched to any gene: 10. The CDR3 contains 15 residues. Germline values: CDR1 MDHEN, CDR2 SYDVKM.

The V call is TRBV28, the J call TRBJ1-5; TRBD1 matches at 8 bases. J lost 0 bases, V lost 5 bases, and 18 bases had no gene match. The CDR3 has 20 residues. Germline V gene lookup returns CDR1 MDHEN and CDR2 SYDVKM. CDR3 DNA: TGTGCCAGCAGTGCCTACCCCCGGGACAGGATCCGCTATAGCAATCAGCCCCAGCATTTT. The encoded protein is CASSAYPRDRIRYSNQPQHF.

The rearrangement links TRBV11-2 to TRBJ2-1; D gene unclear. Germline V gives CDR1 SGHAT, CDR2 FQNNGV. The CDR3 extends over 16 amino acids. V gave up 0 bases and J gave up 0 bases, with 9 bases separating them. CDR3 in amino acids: CASSLEGGPSYNEQFF. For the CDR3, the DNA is TGTGCCAGCAGCTTAGAAGGTGGGCCCTCCTACAATGAGCAGTTCTTC.

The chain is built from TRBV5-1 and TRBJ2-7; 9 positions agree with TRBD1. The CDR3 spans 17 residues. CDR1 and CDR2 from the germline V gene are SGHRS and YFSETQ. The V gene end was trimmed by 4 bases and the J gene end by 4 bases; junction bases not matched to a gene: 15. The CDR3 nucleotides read TGCGCCAGCAGCGCCGGTACTCGGGGACAGGGTGTTTACGAGCAGTACTTC. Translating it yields CASSAGTRGQGVYEQYF. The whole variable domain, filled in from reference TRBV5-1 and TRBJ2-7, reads KAGVTQTPRYLIKTRGQQVTLSCSPISGHRSVSWYQQTPGQGLQFLFEYFSETQRNKGNFPGRFSGRQFSNSRSEMNVSTLELGDSALYLCASSAGTRGQGVYEQYFGPGTRLTVT.

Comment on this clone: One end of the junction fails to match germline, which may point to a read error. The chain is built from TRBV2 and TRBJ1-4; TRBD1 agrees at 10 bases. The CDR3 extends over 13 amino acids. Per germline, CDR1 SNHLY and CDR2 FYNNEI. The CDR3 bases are TGTGCCAGCTGTGAGGGACAGGGGGAAAAACTGTTTTTT. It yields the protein CASCEGQGEKLFF.

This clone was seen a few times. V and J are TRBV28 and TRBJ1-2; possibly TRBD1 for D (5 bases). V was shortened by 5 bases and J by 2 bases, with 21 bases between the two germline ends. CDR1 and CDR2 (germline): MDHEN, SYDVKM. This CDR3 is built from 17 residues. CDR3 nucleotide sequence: TGTGCCAGCAGTGACGCCGGGAGGGGCCCCGAAAACTATGGCTACACCTTC. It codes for CASSDAGRGPENYGYTF.

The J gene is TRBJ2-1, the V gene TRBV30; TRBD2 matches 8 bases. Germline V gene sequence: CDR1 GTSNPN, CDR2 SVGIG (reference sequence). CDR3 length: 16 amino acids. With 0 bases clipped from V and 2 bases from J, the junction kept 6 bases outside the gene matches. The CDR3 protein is CAWSVLDSGAYNEQFF. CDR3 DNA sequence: TGTGCCTGGAGTGTACTTGATAGCGGGGCCTACAATGAGCAGTTCTTC.

CDR3 coding DNA: TGTGCCAGCAGCTTTCAGGGGGCGCGAAAACTGTTTTTT. Its protein product is CASSFQGARKLFF. The chain links TRBV11-2 to TRBJ1-4, with TRBD1 matching 8 bases. V lost 3 bases to trimming and J lost 10 bases; unmatched junction nucleotides: 4. The CDR3 contains 13 residues. Germline CDR1 and CDR2: SGHAT and FQNNGV.